These T cell receptor beta chains were read from a single sample in a study of blood T cell repertoires in COVID-19. The table came from immunoSEQ multiplex PCR; TCRdb's copy has only in-frame clones and leaves some out. The sample contains over 90,000 clones, roughly four fifths of which appear only once. The sequenced sample consisted of peripheral blood. Receptor source: a man older than 75 with COVID-19, enrolled during active disease. Both conserved end residues are part of each CDR3. D genes are given only for firm matches. Some rows mark clone size as missing; the rest say once, few, many or name a class of expanded clone.

CDR3 length	clone size	V gene	J gene	D gene	CDR3 DNA	CDR3 protein
15	once	TRBV28	TRBJ1-6	TRBD1	TGTGCCAGCAGGGGGGGACAGGGCAATAATTCACCCCTCCACTTT	CASRGGQGNNSPLHF
15	-	TRBV7-9	TRBJ2-1	-	TGTGCCAGCAGCTTAGCGAGGGCACAGTTAAATGAGCAGTTCTTC	CASSLARAQLNEQFF
14	-	TRBV3-1/TRBV3-2	TRBJ1-4	TRBD1	TGTGCCAGCACCCAACGGACAGGGAATGAAAAACTGTTTTTT	CASTQRTGNEKLFF
14	few	TRBV30	TRBJ1-6	TRBD1	TGTGCCCGCCAGGGGGCAGGCTATAATTCACCCCTCCACTTT	CARQGAGYNSPLHF
14	-	TRBV2	TRBJ2-1	TRBD2	TGTGCCAGCAGAGCACTGGGACTAGCTGATGAGCAGTTCTTC	CASRALGLADEQFF
15	few	TRBV7-8	TRBJ1-4	-	TGTGCCAGCAGCACGATGTCGGGGGAGGGTGAAAAACTGTTTTTT	CASSTMSGEGEKLFF
14	-	TRBV6-2/TRBV6-3	TRBJ2-1	TRBD2	TGTGCCAGCAGTCGCGGGGGCTCCTACAATGAGCAGTTCTTC	CASSRGGSYNEQFF
13	-	TRBV28	TRBJ1-6	-	TGTGCCAGCAGTTTAAACACTAATTCACCCCTCCACTTT	CASSLNTNSPLHF
14	-	TRBV4-3	TRBJ1-6	-	TGCGCCAGCAGCCAAGCTACGCTGAATTCACCCCTCCACTTT	CASSQATLNSPLHF
16	few	TRBV5-1	TRBJ1-3	TRBD1	TGCGCCAGCAGCCTCACTCCCGGGACAGGGACGGACACCATATATTTT	CASSLTPGTGTDTIYF
13	-	TRBV29-1	TRBJ2-1	-	TGCAGCGTTGTTCGGGGGTTCGTAAATGAGCAGTTCTTC	CSVVRGFVNEQFF
16	many	TRBV6-2/TRBV6-3	TRBJ1-6	TRBD1	TGTGCCAGCAGTTCGACAGGGTTTATTCAAAATTCACCCCTCCACTTT	CASSSTGFIQNSPLHF
14	few	TRBV10-2	TRBJ1-3	-	TGCGCCAGCAGGAGCAACAGACCTGGAAACACCATATATTTT	CASRSNRPGNTIYF
18	-	TRBV11-3	TRBJ2-2	-	TGTGCCAGCAGCTTAGATGAATGGGGCGGAAATAAGACCGGGGAGCTGTTTTTT	CASSLDEWGGNKTGELFF
13	-	TRBV5-6	TRBJ1-5	TRBD1	TGTGCCAGCAGCTTGGACAGGGGTCAGCCCCAGCATTTT	CASSLDRGQPQHF
14	-	TRBV27	TRBJ1-1	TRBD1	TGTGCCAGCAGTAACAGGGGACTGAACACTGAAGCTTTCTTT	CASSNRGLNTEAFF
12	-	TRBV29-1	TRBJ2-5	-	TGCAGCCCCCGGAGGACTCAAGTGACCCAGTACTTC	CSPRRTQVTQYF
17	-	TRBV19	TRBJ2-5	TRBD1	TGTGCCAGTAGTACGTTTTCCGGGACAGGGATTAGAGAGACCCAGTACTTC	CASSTFSGTGIRETQYF
16	-	TRBV28	TRBJ1-2	TRBD1	TGTGCCAGCAGTCGACCCTTCCAGGGGGACGACTATGGCTACACCTTC	CASSRPFQGDDYGYTF
16	-	TRBV18	TRBJ1-2	-	TGTGCCAGCTCACCCCGTCCGGGACATGCCCTTGGTGGCTACACCTTC	CASSPRPGHALGGYTF
16	-	TRBV28	TRBJ1-6	TRBD1	TGTGCCAGCACCCTATCGGGACAGGGAACAAATTCACCCCTCCACTTT	CASTLSGQGTNSPLHF
16	once	TRBV14	TRBJ2-2	-	TGTGCCAGCAGCCAAGATAGCCCGATTAACACCGGGGAGCTGTTTTTT	CASSQDSPINTGELFF
14	-	TRBV11-3	TRBJ2-1	TRBD2	TGTGCCAGCAGTCGGGGACTAGCGTCCGATGAGCAGTTCTTC	CASSRGLASDEQFF
14	-	TRBV14	TRBJ2-1	-	TGTGCCAGCCAGCCAAGTTCCAGGGACAATGAGCAGTTCTTC	CASQPSSRDNEQFF
17	-	TRBV3-1/TRBV3-2	TRBJ2-3	TRBD2	TGTGCCAGCAGCCAAAGGAGCGGGGGGGCTAGCACAGATACGCAGTATTTT	CASSQRSGGASTDTQYF
14	once	TRBV25-1	TRBJ2-7	TRBD2	TGTGCCAGCAGTGACGGGACTAGCGGGTACGAGCAGTACTTC	CASSDGTSGYEQYF
12	few	TRBV27	TRBJ2-2	-	TGTGCCAGCAGTTACTACACCGGGGAGCTGTTTTTT	CASSYYTGELFF
13	few	TRBV29-1	TRBJ2-7	TRBD1	TGCAGCGCGTCTAGAGCAGGGGGCAACGAGCAGTACTTC	CSASRAGGNEQYF
14	-	TRBV7-8	TRBJ1-2	-	TGTGCCAGCAGCTTAGATCGGGGGGGAAAAGGCTACACCTTC	CASSLDRGGKGYTF
14	-	TRBV7-8	TRBJ2-7	-	TGTGCCAGCAGAGGGGGGGGCGGCTCCTACGAGCAGTACTTC	CASRGGGGSYEQYF
15	once	TRBV7-3	TRBJ2-3	TRBD2	TGTGCCAGCAGCTTAGGCGGGGGGGGCACAGATACGCAGTATTTT	CASSLGGGGTDTQYF
17	-	TRBV7-9	TRBJ1-2	TRBD1	TGTGCCAGCAGCCCCAAGGACAGGGGAGCACCTAACTATGGCTACACCTTC	CASSPKDRGAPNYGYTF
15	-	TRBV5-1	TRBJ1-1	TRBD1	TGCGCCAGCACCTTGACAGGGGGTCTGAACACTGAAGCTTTCTTT	CASTLTGGLNTEAFF
13	-	TRBV3-1/TRBV3-2	TRBJ1-1	TRBD1	TGTGCCAGCAGCCAAGCACAGGGGACAGAAGCTTTCTTT	CASSQAQGTEAFF
14	-	TRBV5-1	TRBJ2-7	TRBD1	TGCGCCAGCAGCTCTAAGGGACAGACCTACGAGCAGTACTTC	CASSSKGQTYEQYF
13	once	TRBV5-1	TRBJ2-5	-	TGCGCCAGCAGCTTGGACAGCCTCGGAACCCAGTACTTC	CASSLDSLGTQYF
13	once	TRBV5-1	TRBJ1-1	-	TGCGCCAGCAGGGAGAGCCTGAACACTGAAGCTTTCTTT	CASRESLNTEAFF
14	-	TRBV19	TRBJ1-4	-	TGTGCCAGTAATCCGACAGCAACTAATGAAAAACTGTTTTTT	CASNPTATNEKLFF
17	-	TRBV15	TRBJ1-1	-	TGTGCCACCAGCAGGGGAGGTGGACGAACCAGGAACACTGAAGCTTTCTTT	CATSRGGGRTRNTEAFF
15	-	TRBV5-4	TRBJ2-7	TRBD2	TGTGCCAGCAGCTTGGATACTAGCGGGAGCTACGAGCAGTACTTC	CASSLDTSGSYEQYF
16	-	TRBV9	TRBJ2-1	TRBD1	TGTGCCAGCAGCGTATCTAACGGACAGGGGGCTAATGAGCAGTTCTTC	CASSVSNGQGANEQFF
13	-	TRBV3-1/TRBV3-2	TRBJ1-1	-	TGTGCCAGCAGTCTGACTGAGAACACTGAAGCTTTCTTT	CASSLTENTEAFF
14	few	TRBV7-8	TRBJ1-1	TRBD1	TGTGCCAGCAGCCCGGACAGGGTTGCCACTGAAGCTTTCTTT	CASSPDRVATEAFF
11	-	TRBV30	TRBJ2-7	-	TGTGCCTGGAGTGTATTCCGAGTGCAGTACTTC	CAWSVFRVQYF
14	-	TRBV24-1	TRBJ2-3	-	TGTGCCACCAGTGATGGGGGGAACACAGATACGCAGTATTTT	CATSDGGNTDTQYF
14	-	TRBV19	TRBJ1-1	TRBD1	TGTGCCAGTAGTATACAAGGGGGCTCCACTGAAGCTTTCTTT	CASSIQGGSTEAFF
16	once	TRBV5-1	TRBJ2-2	-	TGCGCCAGCAGCTTGGAGACCCCTAGTAACACCGGGGAGCTGTTTTTT	CASSLETPSNTGELFF
13	many	TRBV5-4	TRBJ1-1	-	TGTGCCAGCAGCGCCCAGGGAATTAAGGAAGCTTTCTTT	CASSAQGIKEAFF
16	-	TRBV18	TRBJ2-1	TRBD1	TGTGCCAGCTCACCAAACCGACAGGGGATAAACAATGAGCAGTTCTTC	CASSPNRQGINNEQFF